This T cell receptor beta chain was profiled in a study of blood T cell repertoires in COVID-19. Original analysis: Estimates of nucleated cell counts were drawn from the amplification of reference gene primers. Produced via immunoSEQ multiplex PCR; TCRdb's table is partial and in-frame only. Clone size and the V and J calls come from that table; the DNA yielded D and trimming. The table has some 170,000 clones, 76% seen once. CDR1 SGHTA and CDR2 FQGNSA come from the germline V gene. Losses at the gene ends were 5 bases for V and 6 bases for J; bases not matched to a gene: 13. The CDR3 sequence is 16 residues long.

The chain couples TRBV7-2 to TRBJ1-2, with 9 positions matching TRBD1. The material sequenced was peripheral blood. This TCR was recovered from a woman between 45 and 65 years old with active or convalescent COVID-19. The CDR3 DNA follows: TGTGCCAGCAGCCGTATATCATCACAGGGGGCAGATGGCTACACCTTC. It encodes CASSRISSQGADGYTF.